This T cell receptor (beta chain) was identified in a study of shared clonotypes between healthy human individuals. The overall study: The donors, a couple of women and a few men, were aged 18 to 49.

A deep-level run was used for the assay. As handled by the study authors: From ImmunoSEQ came sequences covering only the junction and carrying no quality scores, so filtering differed. Sequenced by immunoSEQ multiplex PCR; TCRdb stores in-frame clones only, minus some. Clone size and V and J calls were adopted from that table, with D and trimming inferred from the DNA. This sample has about 470,000 clones, with 70% to 80% found just once. Healthy HIV-negative adults with no recent acute infections or vaccinations were recruited as donors. The CDR3 length is 11 residues. Deletions cut 8 bases from V and 3 bases from J, with 8 bases between. Germline lookup yields CDR1 MDHEN and CDR2 SYDVKM. As for this clone: Additional DNA sequences in this sample encode the identical CDR3.

V is TRBV28 and J is TRBJ2-7; unclear D gene. The clonotype was recovered from a woman aged 40 to 50 in good health. Some clones in this sample may be carry-over from other donors' samples. Specimen: PBMCs. CDR3 bases: TGTGCCAGCGGCCCGATCTACGAGCAGTACTTC. Encoded protein: CASGPIYEQYF.